The 7 T cell receptor beta chains below come from one sample, sequenced in a study of T cell repertoires in cytomegalovirus infection. No antigens are known for them. One entry per CDR3 protein, called by TCRdb with MiXCR from the reads. The table records roughly 90,000 distinct CDR3 sequences, 24% of them present only once. The input for sequencing was CD8+ T cells from cultured PBMCs, taken from culture after CMV antigen stimulation. Receptor source: a human donor in good health (CMV status not recorded). Some clones in this sample may be carry-over from other donors' samples.

This clonotype was picked up many times. The chain links TRBV7-8 to TRBJ2-7, with 7 bases matching TRBD1. The CDR3 sequence is 14 residues long. CDR1 is SGHVS and CDR2 is FQNEAQ in the germline V gene. Germline trimming cut 1 base from V and 2 bases from J; bases unmatched to any gene: 2. CDR3 residues: CASSLGTGTYEQYF. The CDR3 DNA follows: TGTGCCAGCAGCTTAGGGACAGGTACCTACGAGCAGTACTTC.

This clonotype was picked up many times. V gene TRBV7-8 combines with J gene TRBJ2-1; the D gene is possibly TRBD1 (5 bases). CDR1 is SGHVS and CDR2 is FQNEAQ in the germline V gene. The length of the CDR3 is 15 residues. V was clipped by 1 base and J by 7 bases, with 14 bases between them. This CDR3 is CASSLDRAGKNEQFF. CDR3 nucleotide sequence: TGTGCCAGCAGCTTAGATCGTGCAGGGAAAAATGAGCAGTTCTTC.

J is TRBJ2-1 and V is TRBV29-1; 7 bases match TRBD2. Germline V CDR1 and CDR2: SQVTM, ANQGSEA. This CDR3 region has 16 residues. Trimming took 5 bases from V and 3 from J; bases not matched to a gene: 13. The CDR3 loop is CSVPLGGGGDYNEQFF. CDR3 nucleotide sequence: TGCAGCGTTCCCCTGGGTGGCGGGGGTGACTACAATGAGCAGTTCTTC.

This clonotype was picked up many times. The J gene is TRBJ1-5, the V gene TRBV6-1; no firm D call. The CDR3 loop spans 11 amino acids. CDR1 is MNHNS, CDR2 SASEGT, per germline. V lost 3 bases, J lost 11 bases, and 8 bases lay in between. The CDR3: CASSERETQHF. The CDR3 nucleotides read TGTGCCAGCAGTGAGCGGGAGACCCAGCATTTT.

This rearrangement joins TRBV3-1 to TRBJ2-7, with 9 bases that match TRBD2. This CDR3 contains 14 residues. The germline V gene has CDR1 LGHDT and CDR2 YNNKEL (reference sequence). V lost 8 bases and J lost 2; bases outside the gene matches: 7. Written as DNA, the CDR3 is TGTGCCAGCTCCCTTCGGACTAGCGCCTACGAGCAGTACTTC. Translation: CASSLRTSAYEQYF.

The genes are TRBV6-1 and TRBJ1-5; tentative D call: TRBD1 (6 bases). Trimming took off 5 bases at V and 7 bases at J, with 18 bases between the two ends. Looked up from germline, CDR1 is MNHNS and CDR2 is SASEGT. The CDR3 covers 15 residues. This chain's CDR3 is CASSLVGPGGQPQHF. The CDR3 DNA follows: TGTGCCAGCAGTTTAGTGGGTCCGGGGGGCCAGCCCCAGCATTTT.

Comments on this clonotype: A much larger clone differs by one base, so this may be a read error. The chain combines TRBV12-3 or TRBV12-4 with TRBJ1-1; D remains unclear. The CDR3 contains 12 residues. V was shortened by 10 bases and J by 0 bases, with 9 bases between the two germline ends. CDR3 DNA: TGTGCCACCTGGATCATGAACACTGAAGCTTTCTTT. It specifies CATWIMNTEAFF.